Presented here are 30 T cell receptor beta chains from one specimen sequenced in a study of blood T cell repertoires in COVID-19. Sequencing used immunoSEQ multiplex PCR; TCRdb keeps in-frame clones, though not all of them. This table holds more than 300,000 clones, about 89% found once. The specimen was peripheral blood. The receptor set was obtained from a man between 18 and 35 years old who had recovered from COVID-19.

The V and J genes are TRBV14 and TRBJ1-2; no reliable D call. V was trimmed by 4 bases and J by 2 bases, leaving 14 bases between them. The CDR3 runs to 15 residues. Germline values: CDR1 SGHDN, CDR2 FVKESK. The CDR3 reads CASSPEEGRNYGYTF. CDR3 coding DNA: TGTGCCAGCAGCCCCGAGGAGGGCCGCAACTATGGCTACACCTTC.

This clone appeared a single time. The rearrangement joins TRBV7-8 to TRBJ1-2; D is unresolved. The V and J ends lost 1 base and 3 bases respectively, with 9 bases between them. Germline V gives CDR1 SGHVS, CDR2 FQNEAQ. This CDR3 contains 14 residues. In DNA form, the CDR3 reads TGTGCCAGCAGCTTAGGTGCGCGAGACTATGGCTACACCTTC. Its protein product is CASSLGARDYGYTF.

A single count supports this clone. The chain employs TRBV7-9 and TRBJ2-7, with 10 bases fitting TRBD2. CDR1 SEHNR and CDR2 FQNEAQ come from the germline V gene (reference sequence). With V trimmed by 5 bases and J by 5 bases, 12 bases remained unmatched. The CDR3 is 16 residues long. The CDR3 protein is CASSRLITSGADEQYF. The CDR3 DNA sequence: TGTGCCAGCAGCCGCTTGATTACTAGCGGGGCCGACGAGCAGTACTTC. Looking up the rest from reference TRBV7-9 and TRBJ2-7 gives the full variable domain: DTGVSQNPRHKITKRGQNVTFRCDPISEHNRLYWYRQTLGQGPEFLTYFQNEAQLEKSRLLSDRFSAERPKGSFSTLEIQRTEQGDSAMYLCASSRLITSGADEQYFGPGTRLTVT.

In nucleotides, the CDR3 is TGTGCCAGCAGCGTAATGGGACTAGCGGCCGATACGCAGTATTTT. This sequence encodes CASSVMGLAADTQYF. This sequence joins TRBV9 and TRBJ2-3; 11 bases fit TRBD2. This CDR3 has 15 amino acids. J was trimmed by 6 bases and V by 1 base; bases with no gene match: 4. Germline CDR1 SGDLS, CDR2 YYNGEE.

V is TRBV7-9 and J is TRBJ1-1; D is perhaps TRBD1 (5 bases). The germline V gene has CDR1 SEHNR and CDR2 FQNEAQ (reference sequence). This CDR3 is 18 amino acids long. The V end was cut by 1 base, the J end by 0 bases, with 18 bases between. For the CDR3, the DNA is TGTGCCAGCAGCTTAGGGGGCCCGTATTCCAGCCTGAACACTGAAGCTTTCTTT. It yields the protein CASSLGGPYSSLNTEAFF.

This sequence joins TRBV7-3 and TRBJ2-3; D unclear. Trimming took off 5 bases at V and 0 bases at J, with 9 bases between the two ends. Germline V gene lookup returns CDR1 SGHTA and CDR2 FQGTGA. The CDR3 consists of 14 residues. CDR3: CASSVQKSTDTQYF. The CDR3 bases are TGTGCCAGCAGCGTACAGAAAAGCACAGATACGCAGTATTTT.

This chain links TRBV9 with TRBJ2-7; the match to TRBD1 covers 9 bases. The V segment lost 4 bases and the J segment 6 bases; nucleotides outside the gene matches: 14. Germline values: CDR1 SGDLS, CDR2 YYNGEE. CDR3 length: 16 residues. CDR3 DNA sequence: TGTGCCAGCAGCCCCTGGGGACAGGGATCCCCCTTCGAGCAGTACTTC. This encodes CASSPWGQGSPFEQYF.

This chain connects TRBV6-6 to TRBJ2-5; TRBD1 agrees at 9 bases. Germline values: CDR1 MNHNY, CDR2 SVGAGI (reference sequence). V gave up 5 bases and J gave up 9 bases; unmatched junction bases: 16. There are 16 residues in the CDR3. The CDR3 sequence: CASSPSRRTGVLAQYF. As DNA, the CDR3 is TGTGCCAGCAGTCCCTCCCGTCGGACAGGGGTTCTGGCCCAGTACTTC.

The chain links TRBV7-9 to TRBJ2-1; 12 bases map to TRBD2. The CDR3 has 17 residues. CDR1 SEHNR and CDR2 FQNEAQ come from the germline V gene (reference sequence). The V and J ends lost 3 bases and 4 bases, in that order; junction bases with no gene match: 7. The CDR3 is CASSFSSGGARYNEQFF. The CDR3 region has the DNA TGTGCCAGCAGCTTTTCTAGCGGGGGGGCCCGGTACAATGAGCAGTTCTTC. Based on the CDR3 plus reference TRBV7-9 and TRBJ2-1, the full variable domain is DTGVSQNPRHKITKRGQNVTFRCDPISEHNRLYWYRQTLGQGPEFLTYFQNEAQLEKSRLLSDRFSAERPKGSFSTLEIQRTEQGDSAMYLCASSFSSGGARYNEQFFGPGTRLTVL.

V is TRBV6-5 and J is TRBJ2-5, with a possible D match to TRBD1 (5 bases). Between the trimmed V and J ends, which lost 2 bases and 3 bases, there was a span of 10 bases. This CDR3 has 14 amino acids. Germline V gene data show CDR1 as MNHEY and CDR2 as SVGAGI. The CDR3 region is CASSYGAAEETQYF. In nucleotides, the CDR3 is TGTGCCAGCAGTTACGGGGCAGCCGAAGAGACCCAGTACTTC.

This clone was seen only once. The chain employs TRBV19 and TRBJ2-7; 11 bases are a match to TRBD2. The CDR3 extends over 14 amino acids. CDR1 LNHDA and CDR2 SQIVND come from the germline V gene (reference sequence). The ends lost 6 bases at V and 4 bases at J; junction bases unmatched: 5. This CDR3 reads CASRTSGSQYEQYF. Written as DNA, the CDR3 is TGTGCCAGTAGAACTAGCGGGAGTCAATACGAGCAGTACTTC.

This clone was recorded a few times. The CDR3 protein is CASTVTGGGYGYTF. CDR3 bases: TGTGCCAGCACCGTGACAGGGGGCGGCTATGGCTACACCTTC. V usage is TRBV3-1 (or the pseudogene TRBV3-2) and J usage is TRBJ1-2, with 10 bases fitting TRBD1. J was trimmed by 4 bases and V by 7 bases; bases with no gene match: 6. Germline V lookup: CDR1 LGHDT, CDR2 YNNKEL (reference sequence). This CDR3 is built from 14 residues.

The chain has TRBV7-9 and TRBJ2-7; TRBD1 might be the D (7 bases). Germline lookup yields CDR1 SEHNR and CDR2 FQNEAQ (reference sequence). Trimming shortened V by 3 bases and J by 0 bases, and 12 bases separated the two germline ends. The CDR3 spans 15 residues. CDR3 sequence: CASSFSGGSSYEQYF. CDR3 nucleotides: TGTGCCAGCAGCTTCTCAGGGGGGAGCTCCTACGAGCAGTACTTC.

The chain uses TRBV30 and TRBJ1-3; TRBD1 aligns across 7 bases. This CDR3 has 16 residues. Germline assignment: CDR1 GTSNPN and CDR2 SVGIG (reference sequence). J lost 0 bases, V lost 8 bases, and 13 bases had no gene match. The CDR3 nucleotides read TGTGCCCAGAAGAGTACAGGGGAATACTCTGGAAACACCATATATTTT. It yields the protein CAQKSTGEYSGNTIYF.

The chain couples TRBV19 to TRBJ1-1, with 9 positions matching TRBD1. The CDR3 totals 15 residues. J lost 1 base, V lost 2 bases, and 2 bases had no gene match. Germline V gene sequence: CDR1 LNHDA, CDR2 SQIVND (reference sequence). CDR3: CASSIPGQGNTEAFF. The CDR3 DNA is TGTGCCAGTAGTATACCGGGACAGGGGAACACTGAAGCTTTCTTT.

V is TRBV6-5 and J is TRBJ2-7, with TRBD1 matching 7 bases. CDR1 is MNHEY, CDR2 SVGAGI, per germline. J lost 4 bases, V lost 6 bases, and 3 bases had no gene match. The CDR3 contains 12 residues. The CDR3 region has the DNA TGTGCCAGCAGCCGACAGGGTTACGAGCAGTACTTC. It specifies CASSRQGYEQYF.

The chain is built from TRBV5-1 and TRBJ2-1; TRBD2 is a possible D gene (6 bases). Germline V gives CDR1 SGHRS, CDR2 YFSETQ. The CDR3 has 14 amino acids. The V gene lost 0 bases and the J gene lost 8 bases, with 12 bases spanning the gap. In nucleotides, the CDR3 is TGCGCCAGCAGCTTGGTGGGAGGTGTGGATGAGCAGTTCTTC. Its protein is CASSLVGGVDEQFF.

With regard to this clone: One junction end disagrees with the germline gene, perhaps due to a read error. The CDR3 region has the DNA TGCAGCGTCGAAGGGGACAGGGAAAAAGAGACCCAGTACTTC. Protein product: CSVEGDREKETQYF. V is TRBV29-1 and J is TRBJ2-5; 9 bases agree with TRBD1. The CDR3 covers 14 residues. Looked up from germline, CDR1 is SQVTM and CDR2 is ANQGSEA.

The chain combines TRBV7-8 with TRBJ2-1; a weak D match, TRBD1 (5 bases). Per the germline V gene, CDR1 is SGHVS and CDR2 is FQNEAQ. The CDR3 totals 15 residues. Trimming took off 2 bases at V and 1 base at J, with 9 bases between the two ends. CDR3: CASSLRTPSYNEQFF. The CDR3 DNA follows: TGTGCCAGCAGCTTACGGACACCTTCCTACAATGAGCAGTTCTTC.

The chain recombines TRBV30 with TRBJ1-1; the D gene is possibly TRBD1 (5 bases). Trimming shortened V by 1 base and J by 7 bases, and 19 bases separated the two germline ends. This CDR3 region has 15 residues. Germline V gene data show CDR1 as GTSNPN and CDR2 as SVGIG (reference sequence). The CDR3: CAWSGEGPKVYEAFF. CDR3 nucleotide sequence: TGTGCCTGGAGTGGGGAGGGACCGAAGGTCTATGAAGCTTTCTTT.

The chain uses TRBV7-8 and TRBJ2-7; TRBD2 agrees at 13 bases. In germline, CDR1 is SGHVS, CDR2 FQNEAQ. After removal of 5 bases from V and 4 bases from J, the junction contained 2 bases not matched to a gene. This CDR3 spans 14 amino acids. The CDR3 DNA is TGTGCCAGCAGCCCGGGACTAGCGGGATACGAGCAGTACTTC. Its translation is CASSPGLAGYEQYF.

This clone was counted between two and nine times. The V call is TRBV3-1 (or the pseudogene TRBV3-2), the J call TRBJ1-1; D remains ambiguous. The CDR3 has 14 residues. V was shortened by 0 bases and J by 4 bases, with 9 bases between the two germline ends. Germline V gene lookup returns CDR1 LGHDT and CDR2 YNNKEL (reference sequence). The CDR3 reads CASSQEAGFTEAFF. CDR3 bases: TGTGCCAGCAGCCAAGAAGCGGGATTCACTGAAGCTTTCTTT.

On this clone: The same CDR3 arises from other DNA sequences in this sample as well. The chain employs TRBV2 and TRBJ1-1, with a weak D call TRBD1 (5 bases). This CDR3 spans 12 amino acids. Germline V lookup: CDR1 SNHLY, CDR2 FYNNEI. Trimming cost V 3 bases and J 5 bases, with 7 bases left between them. The CDR3 DNA reads as TGTGCCAGCAGTGATGGGGGGACTGAAGCTTTCTTT. This translates into CASSDGGTEAFF.

The rearrangement uses TRBV13 and TRBJ2-1; D possibly corresponds to TRBD1 (6 bases). This CDR3 comprises 16 residues. V was trimmed by 1 base and J by 0 bases, leaving 10 bases between them. Germline V gene sequence: CDR1 PRHDT, CDR2 FYEKMQ (reference sequence). The DNA for the CDR3 is TGTGCCAGCAGCTTAGTAGACAGGACCTCCTACAATGAGCAGTTCTTC. Translation gives CASSLVDRTSYNEQFF.

The V and J genes are TRBV5-1 and TRBJ2-1; possible D gene TRBD2, 7 bases. Trimming cost V 0 bases and J 0 bases, with 10 bases left between them. The germline CDR1 and CDR2 sequences are SGHRS and YFSETQ. This CDR3 region has 16 residues. CDR3 sequence (DNA): TGCGCCAGCAGCTTGGGCGGGGGCCTCTCCTACAATGAGCAGTTCTTC. Its protein product is CASSLGGGLSYNEQFF.

The V gene is TRBV4-3, the J gene TRBJ1-4; D might be TRBD1 (6 bases). This CDR3 comprises 14 residues. CDR1 is LGHNA, CDR2 YSLEER, per germline. Trimming shortened V by 2 bases and J by 8 bases, and 12 bases separated the two germline ends. CDR3 loop: CASSQYRGSEKLFF. The CDR3 region has the DNA TGCGCCAGCAGCCAATATAGGGGGAGCGAAAAACTGTTTTTT.

This chain joins TRBV6-6 and TRBJ1-2, with D tentatively TRBD1 (5 bases). The CDR3 length is 16 residues. With 8 bases removed from V and 4 bases from J, the gap between germline ends came to 23 bases. Germline CDR1 is MNHNY and CDR2 is SVGAGI (reference sequence). The CDR3 DNA reads TGTGCCAGCTCGCCTGGGGGGAAAAGTCTTTCCTATGGCTACACCTTC. Its translation: CASSPGGKSLSYGYTF.

V is TRBV20-1 and J is TRBJ2-3; 11 positions match TRBD2. Germline assignment: CDR1 DFQATT and CDR2 SNEGSKA (reference sequence). The CDR3 contains 16 residues. The V gene end was trimmed by 3 bases and the J gene end by 6 bases; junction bases not matched to a gene: 11. DNA of the CDR3: TGCAGTGCTAGTGGATTAGCGGGGGGGCAGGGGGATACGCAGTATTTT. Amino acid sequence: CSASGLAGGQGDTQYF.

This clone showed up just once. The rearrangement uses TRBV10-2 and TRBJ2-7; D remains unclear. The germline V gene encodes CDR1 WSHSY and CDR2 SAAADI. The V gene lost 11 bases and the J gene lost 2 bases, with 13 bases spanning the gap. The CDR3 sequence is 12 residues long. The CDR3 is CAASKETYEQYF. CDR3 sequence (DNA): TGCGCCGCCTCCAAGGAGACCTACGAGCAGTACTTC.

The chain combines TRBV13 with TRBJ1-2; TRBD1 aligns across 9 bases. V was pared by 5 bases and J by 7 bases, with 20 bases of the junction left unmatched. This CDR3 has 18 residues. Germline V gene sequence: CDR1 PRHDT, CDR2 FYEKMQ (reference sequence). The CDR3 DNA reads as TGTGCCAGCAGCCCCACAGAACTAACACAGGGGGCTTTCGCTGGCTACACCTTC. Its protein product is CASSPTELTQGAFAGYTF.